This TCR beta chain is from a study of T cell changes during pregnancy in multiple sclerosis. The CDR3 is 14 residues long. The junction had 9 bases not matched to a gene; V was cut back by 5 bases and J by 10 bases. Germline CDR1 SGHNT, CDR2 YENEEA. Assay used: immunoSEQ multiplex PCR; TCRdb lists only in-frame clones, some missing. Of fewer than 80,000 clones listed, 91% are singletons. The chain couples TRBV11-3 to TRBJ2-1; TRBD2 matches 9 bases. The sequences come from CD4+ T cells from peripheral blood mononuclear cells, collected in the third trimester of pregnancy. The receptor's source is a female donor in good health, enrolled as a control in a pregnancy study. The DNA of the CDR3 is TGTGCCAGCAGCCCCCGGGGGACTAGCATGGAGCAGTTCTTC. Its protein is CASSPRGTSMEQFF.